What follows describes a single TCR beta chain. The data belong to a study of T cell changes during pregnancy in multiple sclerosis. Germline V gene lookup returns CDR1 LGHNA and CDR2 YNFKEQ. The CDR3 totals 13 residues. TCRdb's table, derived via immunoSEQ multiplex PCR, lists solely in-frame clones and lacks some. The table shows under 70,000 clones, with 94% occurring only once. This rearrangement joins TRBV4-2 to TRBJ2-5, with D perhaps matching TRBD1 (5 bases). The better agreement between TRBJ2-7 and the DNA end casts doubt on the J call. The sequence came from a female donor with multiple sclerosis, enrolled in a pregnancy study. The material was CD8+ T cells from peripheral blood mononuclear cells, obtained after pregnancy. The CDR3, as DNA: TGTGCCAGCAGCCAAGAACAGGCCTACGAGCAGTACTTC. Translated: CASSQEQAYEQYF.